This T cell receptor (beta chain) came from a study of regulatory T cells in long-lasting Graves disease. Turning to the study itself: More than 5 years of antithyroid drugs with positive TSH receptor antibodies defined persistent Graves' disease. Study-wide findings and caveats: Persistent Graves' patients showed a TCR diversity that was lower than that of newly diagnosed ones. TRBV28, TRBJ1-2 and TRBJ2-5 emerged as the favored segments in persistent disease. It is possible that accuracy was reduced by the small size of the sample.

Relying on iRepertoire HTBI primers and Arm-PCR of CDR3 regions, the team built TCR beta libraries. TCRdb re-derived calls from the multiplex PCR reads in MiXCR, one entry per CDR3 protein. Of about 290,000 distinct CDR3 sequences detected, approximately 20% appear once; the ten largest clones hold more than 50%. The CDR3 has 15 residues. V was clipped by 10 bases and J by 8 bases; unmatched bases: 15. The germline CDR1 and CDR2 sequences are MDHEN and SYDVKM. Details on this clonotype: The antigen remains unidentified.

Time point specified: persistent/refractory GD, antithyroid drugs over 5 years with positive TRAb. PBMC RNA served as the TCR library source. This chain connects TRBV28 to TRBJ2-1; 9 nucleotides match TRBD2. The receptor comes from a female donor with Graves disease. Sequencing used peripheral blood mononuclear cells (PBMCs), obtained when the disease was refractory, from a patient treated with antithyroid drugs. The CDR3 spells CATTQGGRAGDEQFF. For the CDR3, the DNA is TGTGCCACTACCCAAGGCGGGAGGGCGGGGGATGAGCAGTTCTTC.